The sequence of this T cell receptor (beta chain) was determined in a study of Ad26.COV2.S vaccination and SARS-CoV-2 variants. Clones were read by immunoSEQ multiplex PCR, and TCRdb kept only the in-frame ones, dropping some. The table lists some 410,000 clones, approximately 92% of them singletons. Indicated treatment: 19 received Ad26.COV2.S at low or high dose, single or two shots; roughly five received placebo; per-sample allocation not given. On day 63 after the first injection, vaccine and placebo recipients gave samples. Vaccination employed an Ad26 vector expressing the Wuhan-strain SARS-CoV-2 spike. CDR3 length equals 17 residues. Trimming cost V 0 bases and J 7 bases; bases outside gene matches: 10. Germline assignment: CDR1 MGHRA and CDR2 YSYEKL.

The J gene is TRBJ2-2, the V gene TRBV4-1, with 8 bases matching TRBD2. This specimen was peripheral blood, taken in a trial of Ad26.COV2.S vaccine versus placebo. The origin of this receptor is a person aged 18-65 years who received the Ad26.COV2.S COVID-19 vaccine or a placebo. The CDR3 DNA is TGCGCCAGCAGCCAAGATAGCCGGGGGGGCGGTCTCGGGGAGCTGTTTTTT. It codes for CASSQDSRGGGLGELFF.